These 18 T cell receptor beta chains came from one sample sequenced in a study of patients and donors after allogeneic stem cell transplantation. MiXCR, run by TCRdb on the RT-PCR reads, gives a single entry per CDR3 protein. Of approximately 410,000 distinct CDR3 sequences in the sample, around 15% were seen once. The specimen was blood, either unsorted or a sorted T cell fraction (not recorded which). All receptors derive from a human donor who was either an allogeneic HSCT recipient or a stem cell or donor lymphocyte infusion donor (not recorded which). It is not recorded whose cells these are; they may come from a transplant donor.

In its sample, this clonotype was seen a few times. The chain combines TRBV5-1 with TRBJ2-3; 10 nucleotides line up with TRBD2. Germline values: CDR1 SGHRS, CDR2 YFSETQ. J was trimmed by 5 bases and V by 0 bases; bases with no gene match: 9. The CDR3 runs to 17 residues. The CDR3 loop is CASSLAGQRGGQDTQYF. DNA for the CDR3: TGCGCCAGCAGCTTGGCAGGCCAGCGGGGGGGCCAAGATACGCAGTATTTT.

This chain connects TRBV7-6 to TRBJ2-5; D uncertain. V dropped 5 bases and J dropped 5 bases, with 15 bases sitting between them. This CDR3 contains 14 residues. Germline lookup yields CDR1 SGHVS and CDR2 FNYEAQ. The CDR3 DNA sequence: TGTGCCAGCAGCCAGAGCGCCCAGTTGGAGACCCAGTACTTC. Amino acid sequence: CASSQSAQLETQYF.

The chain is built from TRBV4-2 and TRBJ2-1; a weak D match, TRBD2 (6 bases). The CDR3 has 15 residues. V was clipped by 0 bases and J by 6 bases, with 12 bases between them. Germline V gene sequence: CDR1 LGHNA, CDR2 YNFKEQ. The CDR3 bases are TGTGCCAGCAGCCAAGAATGGACTAAAATCAATGAGCAGTTCTTC. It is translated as CASSQEWTKINEQFF.

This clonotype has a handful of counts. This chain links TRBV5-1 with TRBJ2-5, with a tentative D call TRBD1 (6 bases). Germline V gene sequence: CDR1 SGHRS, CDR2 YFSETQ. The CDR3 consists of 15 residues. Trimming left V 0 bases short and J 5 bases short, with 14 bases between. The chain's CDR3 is CASSLATGLEETQYF. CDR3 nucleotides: TGCGCCAGCAGCTTGGCCACAGGGTTAGAGGAGACCCAGTACTTC. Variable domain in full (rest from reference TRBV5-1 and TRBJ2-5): KAGVTQTPRYLIKTRGQQVTLSCSPISGHRSVSWYQQTPGQGLQFLFEYFSETQRNKGNFPGRFSGRQFSNSRSEMNVSTLELGDSALYLCASSLATGLEETQYFGPGTRLLVL.

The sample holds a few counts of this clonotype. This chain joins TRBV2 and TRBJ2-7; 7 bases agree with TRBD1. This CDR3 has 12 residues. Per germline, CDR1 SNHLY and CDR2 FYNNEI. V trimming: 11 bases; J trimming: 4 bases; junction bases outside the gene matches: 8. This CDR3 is CAAQQGSYEQYF. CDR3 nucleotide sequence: TGTGCCGCCCAACAGGGGTCGTACGAGCAGTACTTC.

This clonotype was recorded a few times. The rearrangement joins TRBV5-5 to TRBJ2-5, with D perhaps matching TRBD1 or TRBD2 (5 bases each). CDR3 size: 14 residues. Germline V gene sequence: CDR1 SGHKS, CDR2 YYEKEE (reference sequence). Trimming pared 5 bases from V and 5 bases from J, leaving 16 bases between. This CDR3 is CASSPGSRAETQYF. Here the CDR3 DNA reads TGTGCCAGCAGTCCGGGGTCCAGGGCCGAGACCCAGTACTTC.

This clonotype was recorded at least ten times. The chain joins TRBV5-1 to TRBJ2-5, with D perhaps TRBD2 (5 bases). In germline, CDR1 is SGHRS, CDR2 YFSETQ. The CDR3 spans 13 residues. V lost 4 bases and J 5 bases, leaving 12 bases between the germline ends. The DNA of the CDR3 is TGCGCCAGCAGCAGCGGATTGGAGGAGACCCAGTACTTC. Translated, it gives CASSSGLEETQYF.

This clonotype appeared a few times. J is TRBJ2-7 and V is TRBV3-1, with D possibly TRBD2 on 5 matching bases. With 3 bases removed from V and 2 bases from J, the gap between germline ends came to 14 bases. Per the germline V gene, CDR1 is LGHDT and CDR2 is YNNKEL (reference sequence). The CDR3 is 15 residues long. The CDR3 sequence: CASSHRLKRAYEQYF. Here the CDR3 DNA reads TGTGCCAGCAGCCACCGGTTAAAGAGGGCCTACGAGCAGTACTTC.

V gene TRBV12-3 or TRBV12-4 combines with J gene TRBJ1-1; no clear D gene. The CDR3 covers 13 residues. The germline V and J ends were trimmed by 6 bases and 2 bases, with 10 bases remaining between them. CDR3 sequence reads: CASRPNTNTEAFF. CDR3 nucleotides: TGTGCCAGCAGACCTAACACAAACACTGAAGCTTTCTTT.

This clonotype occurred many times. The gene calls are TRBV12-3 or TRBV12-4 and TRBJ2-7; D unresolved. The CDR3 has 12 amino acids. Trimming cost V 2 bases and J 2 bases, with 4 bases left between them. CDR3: CASSLWAYEQYF. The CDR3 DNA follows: TGTGCCAGCAGTTTATGGGCCTACGAGCAGTACTTC.

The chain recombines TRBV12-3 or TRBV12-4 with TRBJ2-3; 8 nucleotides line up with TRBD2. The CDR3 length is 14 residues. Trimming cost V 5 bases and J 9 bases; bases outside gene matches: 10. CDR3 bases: TGTGCCAGCAGTAGCGGGGGACCTCTTGGGACGCAGTATTTT. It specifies CASSSGGPLGTQYF.

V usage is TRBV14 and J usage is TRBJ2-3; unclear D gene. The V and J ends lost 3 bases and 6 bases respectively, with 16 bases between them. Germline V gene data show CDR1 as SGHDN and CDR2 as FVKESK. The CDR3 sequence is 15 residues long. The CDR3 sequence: CASSQDVRRSDTQYF. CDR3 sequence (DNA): TGTGCCAGCAGCCAGGACGTGAGAAGGTCCGATACGCAGTATTTT.

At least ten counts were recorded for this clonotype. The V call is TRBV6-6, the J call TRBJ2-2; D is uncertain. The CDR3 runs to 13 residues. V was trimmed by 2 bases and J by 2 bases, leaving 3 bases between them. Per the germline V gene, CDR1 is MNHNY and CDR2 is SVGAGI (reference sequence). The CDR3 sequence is CASSYTNTGELFF. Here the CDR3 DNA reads TGTGCCAGCAGTTACACCAACACCGGGGAGCTGTTTTTT.

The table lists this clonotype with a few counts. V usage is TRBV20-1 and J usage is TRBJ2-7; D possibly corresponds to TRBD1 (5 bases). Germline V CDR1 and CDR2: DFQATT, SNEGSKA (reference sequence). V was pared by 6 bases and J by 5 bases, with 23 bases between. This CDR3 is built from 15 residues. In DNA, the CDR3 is TGCAGTGCGGCCGTTCTGGGTCCAGGGTACCACGAGCAGTACTTC. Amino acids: CSAAVLGPGYHEQYF.

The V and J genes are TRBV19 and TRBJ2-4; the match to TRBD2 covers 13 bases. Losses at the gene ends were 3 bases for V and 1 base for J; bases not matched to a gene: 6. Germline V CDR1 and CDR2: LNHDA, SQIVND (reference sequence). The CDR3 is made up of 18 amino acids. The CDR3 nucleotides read TGTGCCAGTAGTATCCCAGGACTAGCGGGAGACGCCAAAAACATTCAGTACTTC. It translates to CASSIPGLAGDAKNIQYF.

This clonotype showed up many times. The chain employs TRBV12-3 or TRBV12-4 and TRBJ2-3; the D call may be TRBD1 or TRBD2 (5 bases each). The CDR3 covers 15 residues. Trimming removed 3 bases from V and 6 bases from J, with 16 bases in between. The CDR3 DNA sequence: TGTGCCAGCAGTTTTGGGGACCGCTTTTGGGATACGCAGTATTTT. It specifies CASSFGDRFWDTQYF.

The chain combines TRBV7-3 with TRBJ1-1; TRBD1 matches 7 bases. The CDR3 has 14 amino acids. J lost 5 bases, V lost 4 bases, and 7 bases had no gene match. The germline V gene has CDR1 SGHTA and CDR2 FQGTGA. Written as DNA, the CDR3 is TGTGCCAGCAGCTCCATCGCAGGGGGGACTGAAGCTTTCTTT. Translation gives CASSSIAGGTEAFF.

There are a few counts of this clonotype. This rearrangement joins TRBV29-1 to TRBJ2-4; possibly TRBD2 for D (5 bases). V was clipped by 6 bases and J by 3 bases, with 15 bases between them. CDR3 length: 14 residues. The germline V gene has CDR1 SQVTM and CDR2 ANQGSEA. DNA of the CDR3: TGCAGCGTCGGAGGAGCCCGGGGCAAAAACATTCAGTACTTC. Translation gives CSVGGARGKNIQYF.